The TCR beta chain described here comes from a study of shared clonotypes between healthy human individuals. General observations from the study: It was the non-shared clonotypes that had lower generation probabilities than clonotypes shared by all four donors. Several donors had around 5% of their naive CD4 clonotypes in common. Generally, naive subsets came out with larger estimated richness than memory subsets.

There are 15 residues in the CDR3. Germline V CDR1 and CDR2: SGHDN, FVKESK. Trimming removed 0 bases at V and 2 bases at J, with 5 bases between. For this clone: Its antigen is still unknown.

Generated by immunoSEQ multiplex PCR, the TCRdb table keeps only in-frame clones and is missing some. This sample has some 1,100,000 clones, with about four fifths found just once. The chain couples TRBV14 to TRBJ2-6; no reliable D call. The sample comprised memory CD4+ T cells from PBMCs. Subset: CD45RA-negative fraction. This sequence originates from a man in his late teens or twenties in good health. Some clones in this sample may be carry-over from other donors' samples. In DNA, the CDR3 is TGTGCCAGCAGCCAAGAGTGGGCTGGGGCCAACGTCCTGACTTTC. Its translation is CASSQEWAGANVLTF.